This TCR beta chain was captured in a study of T cells in Graves' hyperthyroidism and ophthalmopathy. Newly diagnosed hyperthyroidism patients aged 18 to 65 years had disease lasting under 2 months. Criteria for exclusion of patients were uncontrolled infection, other autoimmune disease, pregnancy or lactation. The PBMCs studied were ones that came from about 10 ml fresh peripheral blood. Regarding the study as a whole: Blood also held most thyroid clonotypes expanded beyond 0.001.

Germline assignment: CDR1 DFQATT and CDR2 SNEGSKA (reference sequence). The CDR3 has 17 residues. The V gene end was trimmed by 5 bases and the J gene end by 4 bases; junction bases not matched to a gene: 15. Authors of the study amplified TCR beta CDR3 regions from RNA transcripts. The TCR CDR3 was amplified in a first-round RT-PCR using the HTBI primer set. Using its own MiXCR run on the multiplex PCR reads, TCRdb lists one record per CDR3 protein. The sample shows some 600,000 distinct CDR3 sequences, 14% of them seen only once. This clonotype was counted at least ten times. The antigen is undetermined.

This receptor was obtained from a woman in her thirties with Graves' hyperthyroidism that later progressed to Graves' ophthalmopathy. The chain employs TRBV20-1 and TRBJ2-2; 8 nucleotides match TRBD2. The sequencing sample was made of blood. This CDR3 is CSAPYPSGSIGTGELFF. The CDR3 coding sequence is TGCAGTGCTCCCTATCCGAGCGGGAGTATAGGCACCGGGGAGCTGTTTTTT.